This T cell receptor beta chain was identified in a study of T cells in Graves' hyperthyroidism and ophthalmopathy. Amplified regions were TCR beta CDR3 sequences from RNA transcripts. First-round RT-PCR targeting the TCR CDR3 was performed with the HTBI primer set. TCRdb reanalysed the multiplex PCR reads using MiXCR and keeps one entry per CDR3 protein. Of more than 250,000 distinct CDR3 sequences in the sample, around 15% are singletons; the top ten hold around 30%. Among the patients, aged 18 to 65, hyperthyroidism was newly diagnosed and had lasted under 2 months. Each diagnosis was grounded in clinical symptoms, serum thyroxine and TRAb, thyroid ultrasound, and orbital computed tomography. Study observations and caveats: Before onset, ophthalmopathy was predicted by the model a median around 6 months earlier.

V lost 6 bases, J lost 4 bases, and 8 bases stayed unmatched. Per germline, CDR1 MNHEY and CDR2 SMNVEV (reference sequence). CDR3 length: 14 residues. To note about this clonotype: As yet, its antigen is unknown.

The sequencing sample was made of blood. V gene TRBV27 combines with J gene TRBJ1-1; 7 bases match TRBD1. This clonotype originated in a woman aged 50 to 60 with Graves' hyperthyroidism that later progressed to Graves' ophthalmopathy. The CDR3 sequence is CASSYDRVGTEAFF. DNA for the CDR3: TGTGCCAGCAGCTATGACAGGGTAGGCACTGAAGCTTTCTTT.